Detailed here is one TCR beta chain. The data are from a study of blood T cell repertoires in COVID-19. This CDR3 contains 17 residues. V was trimmed by 4 bases and J by 1 base, leaving 20 bases between them. Germline loops: CDR1 SGHNT, CDR2 YYREEE (reference sequence). The repertoire was sequenced with immunoSEQ multiplex PCR; TCRdb's copy has only in-frame clones and lacks some. Of about 21,000 clones listed, 83% were seen once; the top ten hold about 6.7%. The V call is TRBV5-4, the J call TRBJ1-1; tentative D call: TRBD1 (5 bases). Sequencing input: peripheral blood. The TCR was taken from a human donor in a cohort sampled during active COVID-19. CDR3 residues: CASSHFLSGHRNTEAFF. The CDR3 DNA reads TGTGCCAGCAGCCATTTTTTATCCGGACACCGGAACACTGAAGCTTTCTTT. The variable domain in full, with the rest retrieved from reference TRBV5-4 and TRBJ1-1, is ETGVTQSPTHLIKTRGQQVTLRCSSQSGHNTVSWYQQALGQGPQFIFQYYREEENGRGNFPPRFSGLQFPNYSSELNVNALELDDSALYLCASSHFLSGHRNTEAFFGQGTRLTVV.